Presented here are 17 T cell receptor beta chains from one specimen sequenced in a study of blood T cell repertoires in COVID-19 (dated by TCRdb to 2019 to 2021). Library preparation was by the immunoSEQ multiplex PCR assay. Sourced from immuneACCESS, this table was stored by TCRdb with only in-frame sequences that have V and J called. A share of the clones is absent; for the studies checked, an unresolved V gene accounts for under half, and the remainder has no known explanation. This sample holds roughly 190,000 clones; approximately 85% were observed only once. The ten most abundant clones make up 5.1% of the sample. The sequenced sample was peripheral blood. All receptors derive from a woman in her 70s with active or convalescent COVID-19.

This chain connects TRBV27 to TRBJ2-1; TRBD2 matches 7 bases. V shed 7 bases, J shed 7 bases, and the junction held 10 bases outside the gene matches. From germline, CDR1 is MNHEY and CDR2 SMNVEV (reference sequence). The CDR3 runs 14 residues. This chain's CDR3 is CASKAQAGRNEQFF. In DNA, the CDR3 is TGTGCCAGCAAAGCGCAAGCGGGACGGAATGAGCAGTTCTTC.

This chain links TRBV7-3 with TRBJ2-6; 10 bases agree with TRBD1. Trimming at V came to 3 bases and at J to 0 bases, leaving 11 bases not matched to a gene. The CDR3 totals 20 residues. The germline CDR1 and CDR2 sequences are SGHTA and FQGTGA. CDR3 sequence (DNA): TGTGCCAGCAGCTTCGACCGGGACAGGGGCTCAAGCTCTGGGGCCAACGTCCTGACTTTC. Protein product: CASSFDRDRGSSSGANVLTF. Full variable domain (outside the CDR3, taken from reference TRBV7-3 and TRBJ2-6): GAGVSQTPSNKVTEKGKYVELRCDPISGHTALYWYRQSLGQGPEFLIYFQGTGAADDSGLPNDRFFAVRPEGSVSTLKIQRTERGDSAVYLCASSFDRDRGSSSGANVLTFGAGSRLTVL.

The rearrangement uses TRBV5-4 and TRBJ2-1; 7 nucleotides agree with TRBD2. Germline CDR1 reads SGHNT; CDR2 reads YYREEE (reference sequence). With 4 bases clipped from V and 7 bases from J, the junction kept 11 bases outside the gene matches. CDR3 length: 15 residues. The CDR3, as DNA: TGTGCCAGCAGCCTCCTATCGGGAGGTTTTAATGAGCAGTTCTTC. Amino acids: CASSLLSGGFNEQFF.

The genes are TRBV7-9 and TRBJ1-3; D gene ambiguous. The CDR3 spans 11 residues. Germline CDR1 is SEHNR and CDR2 is FQNEAQ (reference sequence). Trimming stripped 10 bases from V and 4 bases from J, with 8 bases between. This CDR3 is CATTPGNTIYF. In DNA, the CDR3 is TGTGCCACGACACCCGGAAACACCATATATTTT.

The rearrangement uses TRBV9 and TRBJ2-7; possible D gene TRBD2, 6 bases. The CDR3 has 13 amino acids. Germline V gene data show CDR1 as SGDLS and CDR2 as YYNGEE. V gave up 10 bases and J gave up 2 bases, with 16 bases separating them. CDR3 coding DNA: TGTGCCCATACTAGCTATCCTCCCTACGAGCAGTACTTC. Translating gives CAHTSYPPYEQYF. The whole variable domain, filled in from reference TRBV9 and TRBJ2-7, reads DSGVTQTPKHLITATGQRVTLRCSPRSGDLSVYWYQQSLDQGLQFLIQYYNGEERAKGNILERFSAQQFPDLHSELNLSSLELGDSALYFCAHTSYPPYEQYFGPGTRLTVT.

This clone turned up a few times. This chain uses TRBV5-6 with TRBJ2-5, with a possible D match to TRBD1 (5 bases). Trimming pared 1 base from V and 4 bases from J, leaving 8 bases between. The CDR3 loop spans 13 amino acids. The germline V gene has CDR1 SGHDT and CDR2 YYEEEE. Here the CDR3 reads CASSLRGAETQYF. The CDR3 DNA is TGTGCCAGCAGCTTGAGGGGTGCAGAGACCCAGTACTTC.

This sequence joins TRBV18 and TRBJ1-5; the match to TRBD1 covers 9 bases. Germline CDR1 is KGHSH and CDR2 is LQKENI. The CDR3 sequence is 13 residues long. V was pared by 4 bases and J by 6 bases, with 1 base of the junction left unmatched. CDR3 loop: CASSQGQGQPQHF. The DNA of the CDR3 is TGTGCCAGCTCACAGGGACAGGGTCAGCCCCAGCATTTT.

The V gene is TRBV16, the J gene TRBJ2-7, with TRBD1 matching over 9 bases. Germline CDR1 reads KGHSY; CDR2 reads FQNENV. The CDR3 runs to 14 residues. The J segment lost 3 bases and the V segment lost 5 bases, leaving 5 bases of the junction unmatched. This chain's CDR3 is CASSLDRGFYEQYF. The CDR3 DNA follows: TGTGCCAGCAGCTTGGACAGGGGTTTCTACGAGCAGTACTTC.

The chain combines TRBV6-5 with TRBJ1-6; the match to TRBD1 covers 9 bases. J lost 11 bases, V lost 6 bases, and 11 bases had no gene match. The CDR3 is 15 amino acids. Germline V gives CDR1 MNHEY, CDR2 SVGAGI. As DNA, the CDR3 is TGTGCCAGCAGCGTGGACAGGGGAATTAGGACACCCCTCCACTTT. Amino acids: CASSVDRGIRTPLHF.

The rearrangement joins TRBV6-5 to TRBJ1-4, with 8 bases fitting TRBD1. CDR1 and CDR2 from the germline V gene are MNHEY and SVGAGI. The CDR3 sequence is 15 residues long. The ends lost 6 bases at V and 0 bases at J; junction bases unmatched: 3. The CDR3 region has the DNA TGTGCCAGCAGAAAGACAGGGGCAACTAATGAAAAACTGTTTTTT. Residues: CASRKTGATNEKLFF.

This clone was recorded only once. This rearrangement joins TRBV19 to TRBJ1-5, with a weak D call TRBD1 (5 bases). CDR1 is LNHDA and CDR2 is SQIVND in the germline V gene (reference sequence). This CDR3 is built from 16 residues. V dropped 7 bases and J dropped 6 bases, with 22 bases sitting between them. The CDR3 DNA sequence: TGTGCCAGTACCCTAAGGGGTGTCGCGGGGGGTCAGCCCCAGCATTTT. This encodes CASTLRGVAGGQPQHF.

The chain uses TRBV24-1 and TRBJ2-3, with TRBD2 as a possible D gene (5 bases). CDR1 is KGHDR and CDR2 is SFDVKD in the germline V gene. The length of the CDR3 is 12 residues. Trimming took off 6 bases at V and 11 bases at J, with 14 bases between the two ends. The CDR3 DNA is TGTGCCACCAGTCAAGAGGGTCGAAAGCAGTATTTT. Its translation is CATSQEGRKQYF.

CDR3 amino acids: CASSDGSEQFF. The DNA of the CDR3 is TGTGCCAGCAGTGACGGGAGTGAGCAGTTCTTC. The rearrangement joins TRBV25-1 to TRBJ2-1, with a tentative D call TRBD2 (6 bases). Germline V lookup: CDR1 MGHDK, CDR2 SYGVNS. The CDR3 spans 11 residues. Deletions cut 3 bases from V and 9 bases from J, with 6 bases between. Based on the CDR3 plus reference TRBV25-1 and TRBJ2-1, the full variable domain is EADIYQTPRYLVIGTGKKITLECSQTMGHDKMYWYQQDPGMELHLIHYSYGVNSTEKGDLSSESTVSRIRTEHFPLTLESARPSHTSQYLCASSDGSEQFFGPGTRLTVL.

The chain joins TRBV11-3 to TRBJ2-1, with no clear D. The CDR3 covers 13 residues. Per the germline V gene, CDR1 is SGHNT and CDR2 is YENEEA. Trimming pared 1 base from V and 8 bases from J, leaving 9 bases between. The CDR3 bases are TGTGCCAGCAGCTTAGCCGGGTTGGATGAGCAGTTCTTC. This translates into CASSLAGLDEQFF.

This clone appeared a few times. The gene calls are TRBV6-5 and TRBJ2-7, with D perhaps matching TRBD1 (5 bases). V was pared by 2 bases and J by 0 bases, with 14 bases between. Looked up from germline, CDR1 is MNHEY and CDR2 is SVGAGI. CDR3 length: 16 amino acids. CDR3 nucleotide sequence: TGTGCCAGCAGTTACAGTCAAGGCGACAGCTCCTACGAGCAGTACTTC. This codes for CASSYSQGDSSYEQYF.

The chain couples TRBV7-3 to TRBJ2-7; D is perhaps TRBD1 (7 bases). Trimming took off 5 bases at V and 4 bases at J, with 15 bases between the two ends. Germline V gene sequence: CDR1 SGHTA, CDR2 FQGTGA. The CDR3 extends over 14 amino acids. CDR3 sequence: CASSLNAGGYEQYF. The DNA for the CDR3 is TGTGCCAGCAGCCTCAATGCAGGGGGGTACGAGCAGTACTTC.

The V call is TRBV18, the J call TRBJ2-5; D is perhaps TRBD2 (6 bases). The CDR3 length is 12 residues. V lost 6 bases, J lost 4 bases, and 9 bases lay in between. Germline CDR1 KGHSH, CDR2 LQKENI. The CDR3 loop is CASSGGVETQYF. Here the CDR3 DNA reads TGTGCCAGCTCTGGCGGGGTAGAGACCCAGTACTTC.